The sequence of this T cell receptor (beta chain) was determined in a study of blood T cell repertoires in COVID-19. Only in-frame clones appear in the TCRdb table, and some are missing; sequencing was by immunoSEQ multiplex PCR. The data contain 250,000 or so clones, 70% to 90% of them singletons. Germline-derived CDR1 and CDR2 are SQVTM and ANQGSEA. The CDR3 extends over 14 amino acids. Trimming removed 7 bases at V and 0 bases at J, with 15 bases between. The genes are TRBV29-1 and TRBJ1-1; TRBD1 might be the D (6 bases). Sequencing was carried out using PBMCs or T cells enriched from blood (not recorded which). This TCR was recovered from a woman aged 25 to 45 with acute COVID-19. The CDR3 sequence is CSERTVQMNTEAFF. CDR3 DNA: TGCAGCGAGAGGACAGTGCAAATGAACACTGAAGCTTTCTTT.